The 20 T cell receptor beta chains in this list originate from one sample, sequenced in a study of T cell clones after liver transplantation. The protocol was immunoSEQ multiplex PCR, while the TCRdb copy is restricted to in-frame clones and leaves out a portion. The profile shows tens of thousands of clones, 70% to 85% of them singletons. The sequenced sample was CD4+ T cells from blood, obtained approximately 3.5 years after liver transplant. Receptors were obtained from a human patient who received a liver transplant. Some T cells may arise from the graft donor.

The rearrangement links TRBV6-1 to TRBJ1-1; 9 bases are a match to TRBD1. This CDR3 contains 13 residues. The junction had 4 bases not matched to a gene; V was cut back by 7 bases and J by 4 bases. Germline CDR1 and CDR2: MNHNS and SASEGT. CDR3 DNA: TGTGCCAGCATTCTGACAGGGGGCACTGAAGCTTTCTTT. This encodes CASILTGGTEAFF.

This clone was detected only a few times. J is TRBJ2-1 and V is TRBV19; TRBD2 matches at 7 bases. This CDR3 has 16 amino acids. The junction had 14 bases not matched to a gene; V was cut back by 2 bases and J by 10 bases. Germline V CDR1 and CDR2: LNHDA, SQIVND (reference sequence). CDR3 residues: CASSISSGNMKGEQFF. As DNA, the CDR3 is TGTGCCAGTAGTATATCCAGCGGGAACATGAAGGGGGAGCAGTTCTTC.

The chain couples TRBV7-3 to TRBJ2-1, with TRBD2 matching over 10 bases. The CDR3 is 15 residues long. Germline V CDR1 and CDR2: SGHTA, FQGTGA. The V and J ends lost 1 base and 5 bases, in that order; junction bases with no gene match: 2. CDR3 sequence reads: CASSLRLAGDNEQFF. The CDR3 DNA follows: TGTGCCAGCAGCTTAAGGCTAGCGGGGGACAATGAGCAGTTCTTC.

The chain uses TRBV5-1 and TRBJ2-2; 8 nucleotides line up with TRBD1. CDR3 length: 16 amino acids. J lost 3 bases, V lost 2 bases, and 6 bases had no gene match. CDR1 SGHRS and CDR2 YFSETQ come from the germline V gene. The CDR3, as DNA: TGCGCCAGCAGCTTCGCTGACAGGGGCGACACCGGGGAGCTGTTTTTT. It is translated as CASSFADRGDTGELFF. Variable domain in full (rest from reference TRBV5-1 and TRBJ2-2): KAGVTQTPRYLIKTRGQQVTLSCSPISGHRSVSWYQQTPGQGLQFLFEYFSETQRNKGNFPGRFSGRQFSNSRSEMNVSTLELGDSALYLCASSFADRGDTGELFFGEGSRLTVL.

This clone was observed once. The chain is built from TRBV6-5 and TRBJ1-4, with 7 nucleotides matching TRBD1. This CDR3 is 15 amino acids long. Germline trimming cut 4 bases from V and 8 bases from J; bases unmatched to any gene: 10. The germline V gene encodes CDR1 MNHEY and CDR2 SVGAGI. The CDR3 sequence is CASSSVTGSNEKLFF. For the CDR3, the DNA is TGTGCCAGCAGTTCCGTGACAGGGAGTAACGAAAAACTGTTTTTT.

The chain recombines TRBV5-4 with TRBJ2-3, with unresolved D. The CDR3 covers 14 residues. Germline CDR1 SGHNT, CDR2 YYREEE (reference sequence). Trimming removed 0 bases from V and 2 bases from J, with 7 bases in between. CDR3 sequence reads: CASSLGGYTDTQYF. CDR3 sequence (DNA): TGTGCCAGCAGCTTGGGAGGATACACAGATACGCAGTATTTT.

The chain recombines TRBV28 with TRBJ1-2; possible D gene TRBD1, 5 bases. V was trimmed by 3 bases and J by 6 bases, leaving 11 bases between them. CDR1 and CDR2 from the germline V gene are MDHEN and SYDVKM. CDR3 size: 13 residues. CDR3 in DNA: TGTGCCAGCAGTTTTGGTCGAGGGGATGGCTACACCTTC. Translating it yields CASSFGRGDGYTF.

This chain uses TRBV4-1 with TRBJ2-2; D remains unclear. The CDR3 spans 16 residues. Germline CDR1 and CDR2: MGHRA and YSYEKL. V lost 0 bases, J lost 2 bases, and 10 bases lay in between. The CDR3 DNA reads TGCGCCAGCAGCCAAGATTTCGGCCCCAACACCGGGGAGCTGTTTTTT. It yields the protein CASSQDFGPNTGELFF.

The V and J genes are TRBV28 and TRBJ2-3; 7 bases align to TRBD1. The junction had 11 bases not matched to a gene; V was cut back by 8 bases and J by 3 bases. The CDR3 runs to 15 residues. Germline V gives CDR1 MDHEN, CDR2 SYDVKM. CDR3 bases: TGTGCCAGCGTAGGACGACAGGGCTTAACAGATACGCAGTATTTT. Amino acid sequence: CASVGRQGLTDTQYF.

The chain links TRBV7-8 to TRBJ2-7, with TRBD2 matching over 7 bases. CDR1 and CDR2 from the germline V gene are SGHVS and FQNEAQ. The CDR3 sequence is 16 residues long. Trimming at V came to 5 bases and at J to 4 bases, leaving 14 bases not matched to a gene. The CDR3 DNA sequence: TGTGCCAGCAGCCCCCCCTTCACTAGCGCAGTTTACGAGCAGTACTTC. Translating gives CASSPPFTSAVYEQYF.

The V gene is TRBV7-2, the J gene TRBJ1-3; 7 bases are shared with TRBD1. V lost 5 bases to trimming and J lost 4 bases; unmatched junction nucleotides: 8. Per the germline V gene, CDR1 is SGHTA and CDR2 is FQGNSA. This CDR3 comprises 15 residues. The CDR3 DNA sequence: TGTGCCAGCAGCCCACAGACAGGGTTCGGAAACACCATATATTTT. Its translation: CASSPQTGFGNTIYF.

The CDR3 DNA follows: TGTGCCAGCAGCTTAAAGACCCCCGAGGCACACTCCTACAATGAGCAGTTCTTC. It translates to CASSLKTPEAHSYNEQFF. V usage is TRBV5-8 and J usage is TRBJ2-1; D is unclear. V lost 2 bases and J 0 bases, leaving 18 bases between the germline ends. The V gene's germline CDR1 is SGHTS and CDR2 YDEGEE. The CDR3 covers 18 residues. Looking up the rest from reference TRBV5-8 and TRBJ2-1 gives the full variable domain: EAGVTQSPTHLIKTRGQQATLRCSPISGHTSVYWYQQALGLGLQFLLWYDEGEERNRGNFPPRFSGRQFPNYSSELNVNALELEDSALYLCASSLKTPEAHSYNEQFFGPGTRLTVL.

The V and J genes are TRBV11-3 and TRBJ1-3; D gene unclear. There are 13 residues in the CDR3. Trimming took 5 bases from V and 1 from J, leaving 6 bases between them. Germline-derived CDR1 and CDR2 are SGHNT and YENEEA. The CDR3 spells CASSVGSGNTIYF. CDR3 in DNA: TGTGCCAGCAGCGTAGGTTCTGGAAACACCATATATTTT.

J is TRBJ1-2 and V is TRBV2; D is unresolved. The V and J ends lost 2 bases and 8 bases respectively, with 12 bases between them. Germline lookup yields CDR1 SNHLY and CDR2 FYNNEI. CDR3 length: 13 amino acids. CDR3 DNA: TGTGCCAGCAGTGAACGTCTGGTGAGGGGCTACACCTTC. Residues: CASSERLVRGYTF.

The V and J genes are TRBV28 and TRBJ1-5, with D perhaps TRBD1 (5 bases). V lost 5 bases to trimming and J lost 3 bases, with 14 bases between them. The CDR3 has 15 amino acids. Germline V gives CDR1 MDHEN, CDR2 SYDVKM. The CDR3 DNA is TGTGCCAGCAGTCTCTCCGGGGCCTACAATCAGCCCCAGCATTTT. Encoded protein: CASSLSGAYNQPQHF.

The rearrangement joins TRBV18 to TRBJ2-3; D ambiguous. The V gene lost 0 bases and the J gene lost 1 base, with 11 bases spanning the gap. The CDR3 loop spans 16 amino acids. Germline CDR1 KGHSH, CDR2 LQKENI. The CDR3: CASSPPTKEGTDTQYF. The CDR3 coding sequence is TGTGCCAGCTCACCACCCACAAAAGAGGGCACAGATACGCAGTATTTT.

CDR3 nucleotides: TGTGCCAGCAGCCACGATACAGGGACTGAAGCTTTCTTT. Amino acid sequence: CASSHDTGTEAFF. This chain links TRBV14 with TRBJ1-1, with D possibly matching TRBD1 (6 bases). The CDR3 is 13 residues long. V lost 3 bases, J lost 5 bases, and 10 bases lay in between. In germline, CDR1 is SGHDN, CDR2 FVKESK. Filled out from reference TRBV14 and TRBJ1-1, the complete variable domain reads EAGVTQFPSHSVIEKGQTVTLRCDPISGHDNLYWYRRVMGKEIKFLLHFVKESKQDESGMPNNRFLAERTGGTYSTLKVQPAELEDSGVYFCASSHDTGTEAFFGQGTRLTVV.

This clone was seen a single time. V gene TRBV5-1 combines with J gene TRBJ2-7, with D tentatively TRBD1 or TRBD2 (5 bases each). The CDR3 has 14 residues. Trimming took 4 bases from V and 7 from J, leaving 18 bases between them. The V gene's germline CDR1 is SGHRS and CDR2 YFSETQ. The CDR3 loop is CASSPGPSLGEQYF. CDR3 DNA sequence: TGCGCCAGCAGCCCGGGACCCTCCTTAGGGGAGCAGTACTTC.

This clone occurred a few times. The chain's CDR3 is CASSEGQGAEAFF. The CDR3 DNA reads as TGTGCCAGCTCCGAGGGACAGGGGGCTGAAGCTTTCTTT. V usage is TRBV18 and J usage is TRBJ1-1; the match to TRBD1 covers 11 bases. CDR3 length equals 13 residues. V lost 6 bases, J lost 6 bases, and 3 bases stayed unmatched. Germline CDR1 KGHSH, CDR2 LQKENI.

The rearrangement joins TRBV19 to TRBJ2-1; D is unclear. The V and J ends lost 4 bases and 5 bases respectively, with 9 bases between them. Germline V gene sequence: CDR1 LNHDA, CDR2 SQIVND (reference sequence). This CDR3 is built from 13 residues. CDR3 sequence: CASSNQANNEQFF. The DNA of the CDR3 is TGTGCCAGTAGTAATCAGGCCAACAATGAGCAGTTCTTC.